This entry is about one TCR beta chain. Its specificity is not known. Germline CDR1 is SGHTS and CDR2 is YDEGEE. The CDR3 is made up of 13 amino acids. V lost 2 bases, J lost 4 bases, and 7 bases lay in between. Baseline was the first blood sampling point, followed by cycle 4 day 1 and cycle 7 day 1. The sample belongs to a study of OX40 agonist ivuxolimab in advanced cancers. Study findings and constraints: Circulating CD4+ and CD8+ T cells showed clonal expansion by week 6 at 0.1 to 3.0 mg/kg.

The data were produced by immunoSEQ multiplex PCR, yet TCRdb's version contains in-frame clones alone and is incomplete. The sample lists 25,000 to 30,000 clones, roughly 82% occurring once. This rearrangement joins TRBV5-8 to TRBJ2-1, with D hard to call. This clonotype was sampled from an adult with an advanced solid tumor such as melanoma, head and neck, liver or kidney cancer. Specimen: CD4+ or CD8+ T cells sorted from blood, collected in a trial of the OX40 agonist ivuxolimab. CDR3 amino acids: CASSFGPYNEQFF. The CDR3 DNA reads as TGTGCCAGCAGCTTCGGGCCGTACAATGAGCAGTTCTTC.